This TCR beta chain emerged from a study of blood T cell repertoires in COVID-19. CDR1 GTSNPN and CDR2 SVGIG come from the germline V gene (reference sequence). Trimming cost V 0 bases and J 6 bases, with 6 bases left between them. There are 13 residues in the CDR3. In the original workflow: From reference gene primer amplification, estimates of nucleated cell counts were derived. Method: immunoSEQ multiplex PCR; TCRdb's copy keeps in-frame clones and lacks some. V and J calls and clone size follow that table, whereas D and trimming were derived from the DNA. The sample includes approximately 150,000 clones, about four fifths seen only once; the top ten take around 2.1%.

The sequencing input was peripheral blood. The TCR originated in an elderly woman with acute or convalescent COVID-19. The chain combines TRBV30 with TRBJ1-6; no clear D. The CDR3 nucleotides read TGTGCCTGGAGTGTTTCGGTTAATTCACCCCTCCACTTT. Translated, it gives CAWSVSVNSPLHF.